Below are 30 T cell receptor beta chains sequenced from a single sample in a study of response to subunit inactivated influenza vaccine. TCRdb redid the calling of the RT-PCR reads with MiXCR, one entry per CDR3 protein. The table shows about 780,000 distinct CDR3 sequences, with 15% to 20% occurring only once. The source was PBMCs from blood, collected about 5 days after vaccination. These receptors were obtained from a middle-aged man who received an inactivated influenza vaccine.

The chain couples TRBV12-3 or TRBV12-4 to TRBJ2-3; 8 nucleotides line up with TRBD2. J gave up 0 bases and V 5 bases, and 7 bases lay outside the gene matches. This CDR3 contains 16 residues. The CDR3 bases are TGTGCCAGCAGTACCCTAGCGGGCTATAGCACAGATACGCAGTATTTT. As protein: CASSTLAGYSTDTQYF.

The genes are TRBV5-1 and TRBJ2-3, with D perhaps being TRBD1 or TRBD2 (5 bases each). Trimming removed 0 bases at V and 1 base at J, with 12 bases between. In germline, CDR1 is SGHRS, CDR2 YFSETQ. CDR3 length: 16 residues. CDR3: CASSLGTGPGTDTQYF. CDR3 nucleotide sequence: TGCGCCAGCAGCTTGGGCACGGGACCCGGCACAGATACGCAGTATTTT.

The rearrangement links TRBV24-1 to TRBJ2-1; 7 bases match TRBD2. Germline values: CDR1 KGHDR, CDR2 SFDVKD. The V and J ends lost 4 bases and 0 bases, in that order; junction bases with no gene match: 5. The CDR3 runs to 16 residues. The CDR3 here is CATSDSSGSSYNEQFF. The CDR3 region has the DNA TGTGCCACCAGTGACTCTAGCGGAAGCTCCTACAATGAGCAGTTCTTC.

This clonotype was seen a few times. V usage is TRBV4-3 and J usage is TRBJ2-2; D remains unclear. V lost 0 bases and J 3 bases, leaving 11 bases between the germline ends. The CDR3 is 16 residues long. Germline loops: CDR1 LGHNA, CDR2 YSLEER. Written as DNA, the CDR3 is TGCGCCAGCAGCCAAGATATCGCACAGTACACCGGGGAGCTGTTTTTT. Amino acid sequence: CASSQDIAQYTGELFF.

The V call is TRBV7-2, the J call TRBJ2-7; D possibly corresponds to TRBD1 (6 bases). The CDR3 extends over 14 amino acids. V gave up 0 bases and J gave up 3 bases, with 9 bases separating them. The germline V gene encodes CDR1 SGHTA and CDR2 FQGNSA. CDR3 bases: TGTGCCAGCAGCTTAGCGGGGGCTGTCTACGAGCAGTACTTC. Translated: CASSLAGAVYEQYF.

The chain has TRBV4-3 and TRBJ1-6; the D gene is possibly TRBD1 (5 bases). Germline CDR1 and CDR2: LGHNA and YSLEER. Trimming left V 1 base short and J 8 bases short, with 15 bases between. This CDR3 comprises 16 residues. CDR3 bases: TGCGCCAGCAGCCAAGCGCAGGGTTGGAGGGATTCACCCCTCCACTTT. It codes for CASSQAQGWRDSPLHF.

The V gene is TRBV6-5, the J gene TRBJ1-2, with D possibly being TRBD1 (5 bases). Trimming took 2 bases from V and 4 from J, leaving 14 bases between them. Germline lookup yields CDR1 MNHEY and CDR2 SVGAGI. The CDR3 extends over 15 amino acids. This CDR3 is CASSYARDGLYGYTF. The CDR3 DNA is TGTGCCAGCAGTTACGCCCGGGACGGCCTCTATGGCTACACCTTC.

This clonotype was counted a few times. V usage is TRBV7-8 and J usage is TRBJ2-3, with D possibly matching TRBD2 (5 bases). V was pared by 5 bases and J by 2 bases, with 14 bases between. CDR3 length equals 15 residues. Germline V CDR1 and CDR2: SGHVS, FQNEAQ. The CDR3 loop is CASSISSTHTDTQYF. The CDR3 nucleotides read TGTGCCAGCAGCATATCTAGCACCCACACAGATACGCAGTATTTT. The complete variable domain, with remaining parts taken from reference TRBV7-8 and TRBJ2-3, reads GAGVSQSPRYKVAKRGQDVALRCDPISGHVSLFWYQQALGQGPEFLTYFQNEAQLDKSGLPSDRFFAERPEGSVSTLKIQRTQQEDSAVYLCASSISSTHTDTQYFGPGTRLTVL.

The V and J genes are TRBV2 and TRBJ2-3; D remains unclear. Germline V CDR1 and CDR2: SNHLY, FYNNEI. The CDR3 sequence is 15 residues long. The germline V and J ends were trimmed by 6 bases and 6 bases, with 19 bases remaining between them. In nucleotides, the CDR3 is TGTGCCAGCAGCGCCCGATCCTTAGTACTTGATACGCAGTATTTT. Translation gives CASSARSLVLDTQYF.

The table lists this clonotype with a few counts. The chain has TRBV4-3 and TRBJ2-7, with D uncertain. Between the trimmed V and J ends, which lost 4 bases and 4 bases, there was a span of 14 bases. The CDR3 has 14 residues. Per the germline V gene, CDR1 is LGHNA and CDR2 is YSLEER. The CDR3 protein is CASSPGFGPYEQYF. In nucleotides, the CDR3 is TGCGCCAGCAGCCCAGGTTTTGGCCCTTACGAGCAGTACTTC.

This clonotype was observed a single time. This may stem from a read error, because a much larger clone lies one nucleotide away. The J gene is TRBJ2-5, the V gene TRBV4-2; tentatively, D is TRBD1 (5 bases). Germline values: CDR1 LGHNA, CDR2 YNFKEQ. CDR3 length: 15 amino acids. In DNA, the CDR3 is TGTGCCATCAGCCAAGAAGCCCGGCAGGGAGAGACCCAGTACTTC. Translating it yields CAISQEARQGETQYF.

The chain is built from TRBV7-2 and TRBJ2-5; D perhaps matches TRBD1 (6 bases). Germline loops: CDR1 SGHTA, CDR2 FQGNSA. V dropped 5 bases and J dropped 1 base, with 17 bases sitting between them. This CDR3 has 16 residues. The CDR3 sequence is CASSQVAGAFQETQYF. The CDR3 DNA reads as TGTGCCAGCAGCCAGGTCGCAGGGGCCTTCCAAGAGACCCAGTACTTC.

This clonotype was counted only a few times. The gene calls are TRBV3-1 and TRBJ1-2; D ambiguous. The ends were cut back, 1 base at V and 4 bases at J, with 7 bases in the middle. CDR1 and CDR2 (germline): LGHDT, YNNKEL (reference sequence). The CDR3 length is 13 residues. Here the CDR3 reads CASSQVRSYGYTF. The DNA of the CDR3 is TGTGCCAGCAGCCAAGTCAGGAGCTATGGCTACACCTTC.

V is TRBV4-3 and J is TRBJ1-4, with D perhaps matching TRBD1 (6 bases). Germline assignment: CDR1 LGHNA and CDR2 YSLEER. V shed 3 bases and J shed 5 bases, with 16 bases lying between them. The CDR3 runs 16 residues. CDR3 DNA sequence: TGCGCCAGCAGCCAGACTCCCGGGACACGCAATGAAAAACTGTTTTTT. Translation: CASSQTPGTRNEKLFF.

This chain joins TRBV4-3 and TRBJ2-5; the match to TRBD2 covers 7 bases. Germline V gene data show CDR1 as LGHNA and CDR2 as YSLEER. This CDR3 has 15 residues. Germline trimming cut 4 bases from V and 4 bases from J; bases unmatched to any gene: 9. The CDR3 DNA sequence: TGCGCCAGCAGCCCGGGACCAGGCGGGGGAGAGACCCAGTACTTC. Encoded protein: CASSPGPGGGETQYF.

This clonotype was counted a few times. The CDR3 protein is CASSSRTSGTSYNEQFF. CDR3 sequence (DNA): TGCGCCAGCAGCTCTCGGACTAGCGGGACATCCTACAATGAGCAGTTCTTC. The chain recombines TRBV5-1 with TRBJ2-1; TRBD2 agrees at 12 bases. With 3 bases clipped from V and 1 base from J, the junction kept 5 bases outside the gene matches. This CDR3 spans 17 amino acids. Germline V gives CDR1 SGHRS, CDR2 YFSETQ.

This clonotype was observed a few times. The chain combines TRBV12-3 or TRBV12-4 with TRBJ2-1, with 7 bases fitting TRBD1. V was pared by 5 bases and J by 7 bases, with 11 bases of the junction left unmatched. This CDR3 is built from 15 residues. CDR3 sequence reads: CASSRRQGGGNEQFF. CDR3 sequence (DNA): TGTGCCAGCAGTCGGAGACAGGGTGGTGGAAATGAGCAGTTCTTC.

This clonotype was seen more than once but under ten times. The gene calls are TRBV9 and TRBJ2-1, with 11 positions matching TRBD2. This CDR3 has 18 amino acids. V was clipped by 0 bases and J by 4 bases; unmatched bases: 9. CDR1 is SGDLS, CDR2 YYNGEE, per germline. Here the CDR3 reads CASSVDFSSGRTYNEQFF. Here the CDR3 DNA reads TGTGCCAGCAGCGTAGATTTCTCTAGCGGGAGGACTTACAATGAGCAGTTCTTC.

In this sample, this clonotype turned up a few times. The gene calls are TRBV2 and TRBJ2-2; TRBD1 is a possible D gene (6 bases). The germline CDR1 and CDR2 sequences are SNHLY and FYNNEI. This CDR3 has 13 residues. V lost 11 bases to trimming and J lost 5 bases, with 15 bases between them. CDR3 coding DNA: TGTGCCGGCCGCACAGGGCATACCGGGGAGCTGTTTTTT. Amino acids: CAGRTGHTGELFF.

J is TRBJ1-1 and V is TRBV12-3 or TRBV12-4; 7 nucleotides match TRBD1. The V and J ends lost 8 bases and 3 bases, in that order; junction bases with no gene match: 9. This CDR3 spans 14 amino acids. The CDR3 DNA reads as TGTGCCAGCTCCACGTACGGGACAGACACTGAAGCTTTCTTT. It codes for CASSTYGTDTEAFF.

This sequence joins TRBV10-3 and TRBJ2-5, with 8 bases aligning to TRBD2. The CDR3 loop spans 14 amino acids. Trimming removed 6 bases from V and 1 base from J; junction bases left unmatched: 4. The germline V gene encodes CDR1 ENHRY and CDR2 SYGVKD. CDR3 coding DNA: TGTGCCATCAGGAGCGGGGGACCCCAAGAGACCCAGTACTTC. It codes for CAIRSGGPQETQYF.

The rearrangement uses TRBV5-1 and TRBJ2-5; 9 nucleotides agree with TRBD1. CDR3 length: 16 residues. The germline CDR1 and CDR2 sequences are SGHRS and YFSETQ. V lost 3 bases, J lost 5 bases, and 11 bases stayed unmatched. This CDR3 is CASSWTLGQGPETQYF. The CDR3 bases are TGCGCCAGCAGCTGGACCTTGGGACAGGGTCCGGAGACCCAGTACTTC.

The rearrangement uses TRBV6-6 and TRBJ2-2; no clear D. The germline V gene encodes CDR1 MNHNY and CDR2 SVGAGI (reference sequence). Between the trimmed V and J ends, which lost 5 bases and 6 bases, there was a span of 10 bases. This CDR3 is 13 amino acids long. The CDR3 sequence is CASSLSEPGELFF. As DNA, the CDR3 is TGTGCCAGCAGTCTATCCGAACCCGGGGAGCTGTTTTTT.

This clonotype was detected only a few times. DNA for the CDR3: TGCAGTGCCTCAACTAGCGGGAGGTTAGATACGCAGTATTTT. Residues: CSASTSGRLDTQYF. The rearrangement links TRBV20-1 to TRBJ2-3; TRBD2 agrees at 12 bases. Germline V gene lookup returns CDR1 DFQATT and CDR2 SNEGSKA (reference sequence). V shed 6 bases, J shed 5 bases, and the junction held 6 bases outside the gene matches. The CDR3 contains 14 residues.

The chain recombines TRBV29-1 with TRBJ2-5, with 7 nucleotides matching TRBD1. V shed 3 bases and J 0 bases; nucleotides not matched to a gene: 1. CDR3 length equals 13 residues. Germline-derived CDR1 and CDR2 are SQVTM and ANQGSEA. CDR3 nucleotides: TGCAGCGTTGAGGGGACAGACCAAGAGACCCAGTACTTC. Translating gives CSVEGTDQETQYF.

This clonotype was counted only a few times. The genes are TRBV7-9 and TRBJ2-3, with 9 nucleotides matching TRBD2. V dropped 4 bases and J dropped 3; count of bases not matched to a gene: 8. Germline assignment: CDR1 SEHNR and CDR2 FQNEAQ (reference sequence). The CDR3 length is 16 residues. Here the CDR3 reads CASSYTPGLATDTQYF. The CDR3 DNA is TGTGCCAGCAGCTACACACCGGGACTAGCTACAGATACGCAGTATTTT.

This clonotype was observed a handful of times. The rearrangement joins TRBV5-1 to TRBJ2-1; no firm D call. This CDR3 has 14 residues. The germline CDR1 and CDR2 sequences are SGHRS and YFSETQ. Trimming took 0 bases from V and 5 from J, leaving 9 bases between them. CDR3: CASSLGPRHNEQFF. CDR3 DNA sequence: TGCGCCAGCAGCTTGGGGCCGAGGCACAATGAGCAGTTCTTC.

This clonotype has more than one count but fewer than ten. V and J are TRBV20-1 and TRBJ1-5, with 9 positions matching TRBD1. The CDR3 is made up of 15 amino acids. Losses at the gene ends were 5 bases for V and 3 bases for J; bases not matched to a gene: 8. Germline V gene data show CDR1 as DFQATT and CDR2 as SNEGSKA (reference sequence). CDR3 protein: CSAPPGTGNNQPQHF. The CDR3 DNA is TGCAGTGCTCCTCCCGGGACAGGGAACAATCAGCCCCAGCATTTT.

The chain is built from TRBV12-3 or TRBV12-4 and TRBJ2-7, with D possibly called TRBD1 or TRBD2 (5 bases each). The CDR3 contains 14 residues. Trimming shortened V by 3 bases and J by 1 base, and 10 bases separated the two germline ends. CDR3 sequence (DNA): TGTGCCAGCAGTTTTGTGGGGGTGTCCTACGAGCAGTACTTC. It yields the protein CASSFVGVSYEQYF.

The chain joins TRBV6-1 to TRBJ1-5; D call uncertain. Germline CDR1 and CDR2: MNHNS and SASEGT. CDR3 length equals 14 residues. V gave up 0 bases and J gave up 9 bases, with 12 bases separating them. CDR3 bases: TGTGCCAGCAGTGAAGCCCAGGCAAGGTTGCCCCAGCATTTT. It translates to CASSEAQARLPQHF.